Detailed here is one T cell receptor beta chain. The antigen is undetermined. Method: immunoSEQ multiplex PCR; TCRdb's copy keeps in-frame clones and lacks some. The data show 130,000 to 150,000 clones, 89% seen once. This sample stems from a study of T cell responses to AZD1222 COVID-19 vaccine. Points from the study as a whole: At study baseline, merely five or six AZD1222 recipients were seropositive.

The germline V gene encodes CDR1 KGHSH and CDR2 LQKENI. Trimming left V 3 bases short and J 0 bases short, with 12 bases between. The CDR3 sequence is 16 residues long. Second-dose intervals near 4 or 12 weeks were combined. The chain is built from TRBV18 and TRBJ1-3, with a possible D match to TRBD1 (5 bases). This clonotype was obtained from an adult who received the AZD1222 COVID-19 vaccine. Sequenced material: peripheral blood, taken 28 days after the second AZD1222 dose. Written as DNA, the CDR3 is TGTGCCAGCTCACCGCGGGACTCGAGCTCTGGAAACACCATATATTTT. Its translation is CASSPRDSSSGNTIYF.